Listed below are T cell receptor beta chains from one sample, sequenced in a study of blood T cell repertoires in COVID-19. Assay: immunoSEQ multiplex PCR; the TCRdb copy retains only in-frame clones and omits some. The sample shows under 250,000 clones, approximately 88% of them seen only once. The sequenced material came from peripheral blood. These receptors were obtained from a man aged 60-69 years who had recovered from COVID-19. Each CDR3 is given without its conserved first and last residue. The D gene is left open where the match is weak.

d_call j_call v_call cdr3_aa
- TRBJ1-1 TRBV18 ASSPLSGSYLRTEAF
- TRBJ2-5 TRBV28 ASSLIGGRQKTQY
- TRBJ2-5 TRBV9 ASSPRTQETQY
- TRBJ1-1 TRBV18 ASSPLTGMNTEAF
TRBD1 TRBJ2-1 TRBV7-2 ASSLERATGGSEQF
- TRBJ1-1 TRBV2 ASSELLGVGEAF
TRBD1 TRBJ2-7 TRBV19 ASSIAGTGSYEQY
- TRBJ2-3 TRBV5-4 ASSWRGDTDTQY
- TRBJ1-1 TRBV28 ASSLGTFLGGENTEAF
TRBD2 TRBJ2-1 TRBV7-2 ASSSREGGYNEQF
- TRBJ2-5 TRBV7-9 ASSSMRQAQETQY
TRBD2 TRBJ2-3 TRBV5-1 ASSLGLAGGRDTQY
TRBD1 TRBJ1-4 TRBV9 ASSSLTGGDEKLF
- TRBJ1-4 TRBV5-5 ASSPSPAGTNEKLF
TRBD1 TRBJ2-1 TRBV7-2 ASSPRDSFNNEQF
- TRBJ2-1 TRBV19 ATKDRARTSLDEQF
TRBD1 TRBJ1-1 TRBV18 ASSPGQGLSTEAF